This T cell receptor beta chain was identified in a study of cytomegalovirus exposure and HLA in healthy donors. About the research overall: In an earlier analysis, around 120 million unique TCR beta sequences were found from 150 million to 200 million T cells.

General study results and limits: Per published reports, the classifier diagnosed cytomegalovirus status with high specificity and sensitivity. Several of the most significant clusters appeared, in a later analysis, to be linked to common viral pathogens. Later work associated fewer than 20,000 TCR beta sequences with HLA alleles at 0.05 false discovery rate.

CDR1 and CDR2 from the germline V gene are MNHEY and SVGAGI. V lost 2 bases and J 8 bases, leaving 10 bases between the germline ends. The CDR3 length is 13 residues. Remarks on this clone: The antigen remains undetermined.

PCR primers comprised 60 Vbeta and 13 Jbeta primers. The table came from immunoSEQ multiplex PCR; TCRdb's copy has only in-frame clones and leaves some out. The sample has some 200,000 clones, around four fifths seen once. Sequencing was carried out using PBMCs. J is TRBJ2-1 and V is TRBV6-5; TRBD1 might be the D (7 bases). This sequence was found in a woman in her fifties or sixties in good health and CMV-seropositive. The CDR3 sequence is CASSYLRGDEQFF. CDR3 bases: TGTGCCAGCAGTTACCTCAGGGGGGATGAGCAGTTCTTC.